This T cell receptor beta chain was obtained from a study of blood T cell repertoires in COVID-19. Data came from immunoSEQ multiplex PCR; TCRdb stores just in-frame clones and leaves some out. The sample has roughly 46,000 clones; 70% to 90% are singletons. The germline V gene encodes CDR1 SGHTA and CDR2 FQGTGA. With 1 base clipped from V and 2 bases from J, the junction kept 0 bases outside the gene matches. This CDR3 has 15 amino acids. This clone appeared a few times. Specimen: peripheral blood. This receptor was obtained from a human donor in a cohort sampled during active COVID-19. The donor label of this sample is uncertain. This chain uses TRBV7-3 with TRBJ2-1; 9 bases line up with TRBD2. CDR3: CASSLIAGAYNEQFF. CDR3 DNA sequence: TGTGCCAGCAGCTTAATAGCGGGGGCCTACAATGAGCAGTTCTTC.